This entry describes one TCR beta chain. Its antigen is unidentified. This entry belongs to a study of Ad26.COV2.S vaccination and SARS-CoV-2 variants. Study background: Intramuscular Ad26.COV2.S doses were given once or twice, 56 days apart. Study-level results: Non-spike TCR breadth was similar in vaccine and placebo recipients.

The treatment denotes: over 15 received Ad26.COV2.S at low or high dose, single or two shots; 5 received placebo; per-sample allocation not given. Material that was analyzed had been drawn on day 63 after the first vaccine or placebo injection. Only in-frame clones appear in the TCRdb table, and some are missing; sequencing was by immunoSEQ multiplex PCR. The profile covers about 680,000 clones, with more than 70% appearing a single time and roughly 1.5% taken by the ten largest. Germline V CDR1 and CDR2: LGHDT, YNNKEL (reference sequence). After removal of 0 bases from V and 9 bases from J, the junction contained 11 bases not matched to a gene. This CDR3 has 17 amino acids.

The V call is TRBV3-1 (or the pseudogene TRBV3-2), the J call TRBJ2-1; TRBD2 aligns across 10 bases. This TCR came from a person between 18 and 60 years old who received the Ad26.COV2.S COVID-19 vaccine or a placebo. The source material was peripheral blood, sampled in a trial of Ad26.COV2.S vaccine versus placebo. The CDR3 protein is CASSQDQGAGGLGEQFF. CDR3 DNA sequence: TGTGCCAGCAGCCAAGATCAGGGAGCGGGGGGGCTGGGTGAGCAGTTCTTC.